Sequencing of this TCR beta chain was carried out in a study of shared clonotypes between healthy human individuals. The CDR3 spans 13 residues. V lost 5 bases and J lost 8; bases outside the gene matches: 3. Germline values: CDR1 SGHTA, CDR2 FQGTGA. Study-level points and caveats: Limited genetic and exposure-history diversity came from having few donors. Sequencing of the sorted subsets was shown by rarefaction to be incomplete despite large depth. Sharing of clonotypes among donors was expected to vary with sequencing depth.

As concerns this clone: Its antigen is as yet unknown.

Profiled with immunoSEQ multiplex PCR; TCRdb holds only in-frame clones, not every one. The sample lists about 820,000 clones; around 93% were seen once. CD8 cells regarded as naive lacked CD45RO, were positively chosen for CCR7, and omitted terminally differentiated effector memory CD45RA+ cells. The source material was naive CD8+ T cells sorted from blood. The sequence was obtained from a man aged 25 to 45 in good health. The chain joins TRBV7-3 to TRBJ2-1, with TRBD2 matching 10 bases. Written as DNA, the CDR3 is TGTGCCAGCAGCCAAGGACTAGCGGATGAGCAGTTCTTC. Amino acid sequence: CASSQGLADEQFF. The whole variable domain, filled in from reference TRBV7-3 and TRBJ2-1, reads GAGVSQTPSNKVTEKGKYVELRCDPISGHTALYWYRQSLGQGPEFLIYFQGTGAADDSGLPNDRFFAVRPEGSVSTLKIQRTERGDSAVYLCASSQGLADEQFFGPGTRLTVL.